Here is one T cell receptor beta chain with its context. This clonotype came up once. Its specific antigen is unknown. A junction boundary mismatches the germline segment, possibly from a read error. The data are from a study of blood T cells in healthy people across ages (dated by TCRdb to the mid-2010s). In terms of the full investigation: In model experiments, template switching captured about one uniquely barcoded TCR beta cDNA molecule for every two T cells. Using deep sequencing normalized with unique cDNA molecular identifiers, the study measured how TCR beta repertoire diversity changes with age. Donors were grouped into four age groups: young (average 16 years), middle-aged (39), aged (roughly 62) and long-lived (over 80). Donors of different ages were randomly distributed across sequencing lanes to avoid experimental bias. Using the same blood draw, the study looked at two additional independent replicas of 1 million unique cDNA reads for two donors, one aged 18 to 29 and the other aged 80 or older.

Receptor amplification or capture employed 5' RACE. The sequencer was an Illumina HiSeq 2500. A second PCR of roughly 7 to 11 cycles was performed with a sample-barcoded 5' primer and a J-beta primer mix. Each TCR beta cDNA molecule received a unique molecular identifier from a template-switch 5' adaptor carrying 12 random nucleotides. Each sample yielded at least 3 million CDR3-containing paired-end reads. The Mint cDNA synthesis kit, primed by a TRBC-specific oligonucleotide, was used to synthesize first-strand cDNA from all RNA. After uracil-DNA glycosylase treatment, a first 18-cycle PCR used universal primers M1SS and BC2_uni_R on all cDNA. From the authors' description of their analysis: Normalization of each sample was performed by random selection of 1 million high-quality reads, each carrying a distinct molecular identifier. Reads sharing molecular identifiers were discarded rather than binned into consensus sequences. MiTCR, run with a Q25 quality threshold and the strictest error-elimination algorithm, handled CDR3 identification, clonotype clustering and error correction. A nonparametric unseen species model with Euler transformation was used to estimate a lower bound on total TCR beta diversity. Using fastp trimming at Q25 and MiXCR clonotype assembly, TCRdb reanalyzed the public sequencing data and kept in-frame beta chains. When rows share a CDR3 protein, they turn into one entry using the most common DNA and genes. The V and J calls, along with clone size, are taken from TCRdb and not from the paper's own processing. The sample profile shows about 1.5 million distinct CDR3 sequences; 35% to 45% of them were found once. The top ten clones comprise 4% of the sample.

Systemically healthy Caucasian individuals from Russia, some 40 in total and aged roughly 6 to 100 years, were included as donors. Approximately 9 milliliters of peripheral blood were collected from each donor into EDTA-treated Vacutainer tubes. PBMCs were isolated by Ficoll-Paque density-gradient centrifugation, with at least 7 million obtained per sample. Total RNA was extracted from PBMCs with Trizol reagent, with at least 5 micrograms obtained per sample. The percentages of naive CD45RAhigh/CD27high T cells were determined by flow cytometry on a PBMC aliquot from every donor. Results and caveats for the whole study, not just this receptor: As age increased, observed TCR beta diversity per million T cells dropped in a roughly linear way, and a significant reduction was already evident by age 40. A strong correlation was found between observed TCR beta diversity and the percentage of naive T cells measured by flow cytometry. Conclusive comparison of naive and antigen-experienced compartments was prevented by the profiling of bulk unsorted PBMCs. Estimates of total diversity based on one million sequenced T cells were considered lower bounds and underestimates. Compared with the aged group, the long-lived group had more naive CD4+ T cells, fewer expanded clones and increased TCR diversity, suggesting age selection. Because donor CMV infection status was unknown, age-related changes in expanded clonotypes were potentially confounded.

Inclusive of the bounding cysteine and phenylalanine, the CDR3 is 15 residues long. Kept here is only the CDR3 DNA, which spans 45 bases and is read in frame from base 1. CDR1 and CDR2 are read off the germline V gene as SGHVS and FQNEAQ. This clonotype originated in a woman aged 18-30 years in good health. Sequencing was performed on blood. The rearranged segments are TRBV7-8 and TRBJ2-1, with a weak D call of TRBD2 (6 bases match). The sequenced DNA is TGTGCCGGCAGCTTAACACGGGACTTCTACAATGAGCAGTTCTTC. Protein translation: CAGSLTRDFYNEQFF.